A single sample is the source of the 5 T cell receptor beta chains below, sequenced in a study of blood T cell repertoires in COVID-19. TCRdb's copy holds only in-frame clones and misses some; the assay was immunoSEQ multiplex PCR. The data contain fewer than 300,000 clones, roughly 91% of them singletons. Sequencing was carried out using peripheral blood. The receptors derive from a man aged 30 to 45 with acute or convalescent COVID-19.

The chain carries TRBV5-6 and TRBJ1-1; D is possibly TRBD1 (5 bases). The CDR3 loop spans 14 amino acids. Per germline, CDR1 SGHDT and CDR2 YYEEEE. The V end was cut by 5 bases, the J end by 10 bases, with 21 bases between. CDR3 in DNA: TGTGCCAGCAGTATCTTGGCTGGGGGGGAGGTAGCTTTCTTT. Its translation is CASSILAGGEVAFF. The full variable domain, in which reference TRBV5-6 and TRBJ1-1 provide the parts outside the CDR3, is DAGVTQSPTHLIKTRGQQVTLRCSPKSGHDTVSWYQQALGQGPQFIFQYYEEEERQRGNFPDRFSGHQFPNYSSELNVNALLLGDSALYLCASSILAGGEVAFFGQGTRLTVV.

This chain's CDR3 is CASSPLLAGLEQYF. The CDR3 coding sequence is TGTGCCAGCAGCCCGTTACTAGCGGGCCTCGAGCAGTACTTC. The V and J genes are TRBV14 and TRBJ2-7; TRBD2 agrees at 9 bases. This CDR3 spans 14 amino acids. The V and J ends lost 4 bases and 6 bases, in that order; junction bases with no gene match: 7. Germline V gene sequence: CDR1 SGHDN, CDR2 FVKESK.

The chain combines TRBV10-1 with TRBJ2-5; 11 bases fit TRBD1. V was clipped by 6 bases and J by 5 bases; unmatched bases: 8. Germline loops: CDR1 WNHNN, CDR2 SYGVQD (reference sequence). This CDR3 contains 15 residues. The CDR3: CASRTGQGAQETQYF. For the CDR3, the DNA is TGCGCCAGCAGGACAGGACAGGGGGCTCAGGAGACCCAGTACTTC.

The V and J genes are TRBV7-9 and TRBJ2-7; 11 nucleotides line up with TRBD2. The ends lost 5 bases at V and 0 bases at J; junction bases unmatched: 9. The germline V gene has CDR1 SEHNR and CDR2 FQNEAQ (reference sequence). The CDR3 has 17 amino acids. The CDR3 spells CASSRGPGTSGSYEQYF. In nucleotides, the CDR3 is TGTGCCAGCAGCCGCGGACCCGGGACTAGCGGCTCCTACGAGCAGTACTTC.

V usage is TRBV4-2 and J usage is TRBJ2-7; 8 bases fit TRBD1. This CDR3 has 14 amino acids. J was trimmed by 2 bases and V by 6 bases; bases with no gene match: 6. Germline CDR1 reads LGHNA; CDR2 reads YNFKEQ. The CDR3 spells CASRLRTGPYEQYF. The CDR3 nucleotides are TGTGCCAGCAGACTCAGGACAGGGCCCTACGAGCAGTACTTC.